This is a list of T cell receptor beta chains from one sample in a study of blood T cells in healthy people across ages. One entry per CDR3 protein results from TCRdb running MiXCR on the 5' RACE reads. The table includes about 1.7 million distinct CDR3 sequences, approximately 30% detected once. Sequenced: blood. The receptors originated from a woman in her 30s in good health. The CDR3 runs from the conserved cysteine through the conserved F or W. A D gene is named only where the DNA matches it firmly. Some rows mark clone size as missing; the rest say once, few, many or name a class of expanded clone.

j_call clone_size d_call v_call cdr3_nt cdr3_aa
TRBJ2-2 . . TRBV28 TGTGCCAGCAGTCGGTTGGCCGGGGAGCTGTTTTTT CASSRLAGELFF
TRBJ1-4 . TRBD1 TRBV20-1 TGCAGTGCCCGACAGGGAGGAAGAGAAAAACTGTTTTTT CSARQGGREKLFF
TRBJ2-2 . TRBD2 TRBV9 TGTGCCAGCAGCGTAGGGACTAGCGGAGGCGGGGAGCTGTTTTTT CASSVGTSGGGELFF
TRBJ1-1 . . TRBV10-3 TGTGCCATCAGCTATAGACAGACTGACACTGAAGCTTTCTTT CAISYRQTDTEAFF
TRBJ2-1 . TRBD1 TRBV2 TGTGCCAGCAGAGGGACAGACAATGAGCAGTTCTTC CASRGTDNEQFF
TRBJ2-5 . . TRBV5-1 TGCGCCAGCAGTCGCCGAACCGGGACGGGACAAGAGACCCAGTACTTC CASSRRTGTGQETQYF
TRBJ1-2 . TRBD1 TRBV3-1 TGTGCCAGCAGCCAAACGACAGGGGCCTATGGCTACACCTTC CASSQTTGAYGYTF
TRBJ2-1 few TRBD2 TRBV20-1 TGCAGTGCTAGAGTAGGTGGGACTAGCGGAAGCGGGCAGTTCTTC CSARVGGTSGSGQFF
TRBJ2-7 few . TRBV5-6 TGTGCCAGCAGCGCAGCCTCAGGGGTTGGTTCCTACGAGCAGTACTTC CASSAASGVGSYEQYF
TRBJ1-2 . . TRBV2 TGTACCAGCAGTGAAGAGGGGACAAGGGAAAGTCTGTACACCTTC CTSSEEGTRESLYTF
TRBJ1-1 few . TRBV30 TGTGCCTGGAGTCCCGGACAGAACACTGAAGCTTTCTTT CAWSPGQNTEAFF
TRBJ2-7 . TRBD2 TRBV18 TGTGCCAGCTCACCTGGACTAGCGGGGGGTGACGAGCAGTACTTC CASSPGLAGGDEQYF
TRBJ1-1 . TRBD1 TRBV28 TGTGCCAGCAGCGGGACAGATATTGAAGCTTTCTTT CASSGTDIEAFF
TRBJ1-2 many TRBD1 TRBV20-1 TGCAGTGCCAGAGACAGGGTTAACTATGGCTACACCTTC CSARDRVNYGYTF
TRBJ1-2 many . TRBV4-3 TGCGCCAGCAGCCAAGAGGAGCAGACCTATGGCTACACCTTC CASSQEEQTYGYTF
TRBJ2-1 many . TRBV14 TGTGCCAGCAGCCAATCTCGCGGAATCCTCTCCTACAATGAGCAGTTCTTC CASSQSRGILSYNEQFF
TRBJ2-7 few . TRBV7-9 TGTGCCAGCAGCGCCCCCGGTTCCGAGCAGTACTTC CASSAPGSEQYF
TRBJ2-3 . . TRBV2 TGTGCCAGCAGTGAAAGGACACCATACACAGATACGCAGTATTTT CASSERTPYTDTQYF
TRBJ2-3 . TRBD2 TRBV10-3 TGTGCCATCAGTGAGCTAGCGGGAGGGCCGACAGATACGCAGTATTTT CAISELAGGPTDTQYF
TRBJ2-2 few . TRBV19 TGTGCCAGTAATCTAGGACCGGCCGGGGAGCTGTTTTTT CASNLGPAGELFF
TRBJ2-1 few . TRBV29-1 TGCAGCTCATACATGGCTTTCACCTACAATGAGCAGTTCTTC CSSYMAFTYNEQFF
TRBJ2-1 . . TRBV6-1 TGTGCCAGCAGAGTTATTGGCGGTAATGAGCAGTTCTTC CASRVIGGNEQFF
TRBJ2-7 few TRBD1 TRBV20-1 TGCAGTGCACCCGGGACAGGGAAGAATGAGCAGTACTTC CSAPGTGKNEQYF
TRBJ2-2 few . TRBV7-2 TGTGCCAGCAGCTTAGTGGGCTACGGGTCGTCCGGGGAGCTGTTTTTT CASSLVGYGSSGELFF
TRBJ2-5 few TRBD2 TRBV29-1 TGCAGCGTTCGTTCCTTCCCGGGACTATGGGCCCAAGAGGCCCAGTACTTC CSVRSFPGLWAQEAQYF
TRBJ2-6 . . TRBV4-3 TGCGTCAGCAGCCCCGAAGGGACGCCCGGGGCCAACGTCCTGACTTTC CVSSPEGTPGANVLTF
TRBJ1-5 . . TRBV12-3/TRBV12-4 TGTGCCAGCAGCCTTACTAGAGGGGTTCAGCCCCAGCATTTT CASSLTRGVQPQHF
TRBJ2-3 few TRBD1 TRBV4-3 TGCGCCAGCAGCCAAAGCCGGACAGGGGCCACAGATACGCAGTATTTT CASSQSRTGATDTQYF
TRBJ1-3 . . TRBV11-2 TGTGCCAGCAGCCCAGGAAGAGACACCATCGGAAACACCATATATTTT CASSPGRDTIGNTIYF
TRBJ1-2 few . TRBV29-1 TGCAGCGTTGATGAGAATAACTATGGCTACACCTTC CSVDENNYGYTF
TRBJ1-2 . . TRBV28 TGTGCCAGCAGCGACGTGTCGGCGGGTCTCTATGGCTACACCTTC CASSDVSAGLYGYTF